These T cell receptor beta chains were read from a single sample in a study of blood T cell repertoires in COVID-19. Only in-frame clones appear in the TCRdb table, and some are missing; sequencing was by immunoSEQ multiplex PCR. Of 210,000 or so clones in the sample, 75% to 85% are singletons; the top ten hold 4.3%. The sample comprised PBMCs or T cells enriched from blood (not recorded which). The receptors were gathered from a young man with acute COVID-19. The CDR3 runs from the conserved cysteine through the conserved F or W. A D gene is named only where the DNA matches it firmly. Expanded clones are given a class, and other clones once, few, many or no size at all.

J: TRBJ1-3
D: TRBD1
V: TRBV5-4
size: NA
DNA: TGTGCCAGCAGCGCTTGGGGACAGAGGAATCGAAACACCATATATTTT
CDR3: CASSAWGQRNRNTIYF

J: TRBJ1-2
D: TRBD1
V: TRBV5-6
size: NA
DNA: TGTGCCAGCAGCTCGCGACAGGGCCGTGGCTACACCTTC
CDR3: CASSSRQGRGYTF

J: TRBJ2-1
D: TRBD2
V: TRBV4-1
size: NA
DNA: TGCGCCAGCAGCCAAGATATAGCGGGGGGCCCCGAGGAGCAGTTCTTC
CDR3: CASSQDIAGGPEEQFF

J: TRBJ1-2
D: NA
V: TRBV6-1
size: NA
DNA: TGTGCCAGCAGTGAAACGGCAAGTGGGAGATGCACCTTC
CDR3: CASSETASGRCTF

J: TRBJ2-1
D: TRBD2
V: TRBV28
size: NA
DNA: TGTGCCAGCAGTTTCGGCGGGGGGGCCGATGAGCAGTTCTTC
CDR3: CASSFGGGADEQFF

J: TRBJ1-2
D: TRBD1
V: TRBV5-1
size: NA
DNA: TGCGCCAGCAGCCTGAGCGAACGGGACAGGGGGCCGGATGGCTACACCTTC
CDR3: CASSLSERDRGPDGYTF

J: TRBJ1-5
D: NA
V: TRBV9
size: NA
DNA: TGTGCCAGCAGCGGAACAGGGTACAGCAATCAGCCCCAGCATTTT
CDR3: CASSGTGYSNQPQHF

J: TRBJ1-6
D: NA
V: TRBV7-9
size: few
DNA: TGTGCCAGCAGCTTATGTCTAACAGGGCCGTGTTCACCCCTCCACTTT
CDR3: CASSLCLTGPCSPLHF

J: TRBJ1-3
D: TRBD1
V: TRBV13
size: NA
DNA: TGTGCCAGCAGCTGGACAGGGAGTAGGTCTGGAAACACCATATATTTT
CDR3: CASSWTGSRSGNTIYF

J: TRBJ1-2
D: NA
V: TRBV2
size: NA
DNA: TGTGCCAGCAGTGACAATCTTCGGTATGGCTACACCTTC
CDR3: CASSDNLRYGYTF

J: TRBJ2-7
D: NA
V: TRBV3-1/TRBV3-2
size: few
DNA: TGTGCCAGCAGCCCCGCAGGATCGAACGAGCAGTACTTC
CDR3: CASSPAGSNEQYF

J: TRBJ2-3
D: NA
V: TRBV2
size: NA
DNA: TGTGCCAGCAGTGAACAAGATACGCAGTATTTT
CDR3: CASSEQDTQYF

J: TRBJ1-5
D: NA
V: TRBV12-5
size: few
DNA: TGTGCTAGTGGGATGACGGGGAGCAATCAGCCCCAGCATTTT
CDR3: CASGMTGSNQPQHF

J: TRBJ2-1
D: TRBD1
V: TRBV9
size: NA
DNA: TGTGCCAGCAGCTTTCAGGACAGGGGGACCTACAATGAGCAGTTCTTC
CDR3: CASSFQDRGTYNEQFF

J: TRBJ2-3
D: TRBD1
V: TRBV7-6
size: NA
DNA: TGTGCCAGCAGCCCATCGACAGGGATCAGCACAGATACGCAGTATTTT
CDR3: CASSPSTGISTDTQYF

J: TRBJ1-6
D: TRBD1
V: TRBV27
size: NA
DNA: TGTGCCAGCAGTTTATGGACAGGGAATTCACCCCTCCACTTT
CDR3: CASSLWTGNSPLHF

J: TRBJ1-2
D: TRBD1
V: TRBV7-9
size: NA
DNA: TGTGCCAGCATCAGGACAGGGGGCTTGAGCTATGGCTACACCTTC
CDR3: CASIRTGGLSYGYTF

J: TRBJ1-6
D: NA
V: TRBV19
size: NA
DNA: TGTGCCAGTAGTATAGCCGGCAGGTCGAATTCACCCCTCCACTTT
CDR3: CASSIAGRSNSPLHF

J: TRBJ2-7
D: NA
V: TRBV7-9
size: NA
DNA: TGTGCCAGCAGCTTGGGGCCCGAACAGGGCCGCTACGAGCAGTACTTC
CDR3: CASSLGPEQGRYEQYF

J: TRBJ1-3
D: NA
V: TRBV3-1/TRBV3-2
size: NA
DNA: TGTGCCAGCAGCCCCCTAGCTGGAAACACCATATATTTT
CDR3: CASSPLAGNTIYF

J: TRBJ2-1
D: NA
V: TRBV7-9
size: NA
DNA: TGTGCCGGGATACAGGACAATGAGCAGTTCTTC
CDR3: CAGIQDNEQFF

J: TRBJ2-2
D: TRBD1
V: TRBV5-1
size: NA
DNA: TGCGCCAGCAGCTTGGGACAGGGGGCAATCGGGGAGCTGTTTTTT
CDR3: CASSLGQGAIGELFF

J: TRBJ2-5
D: NA
V: TRBV9
size: NA
DNA: TGTGCCAGCAGCGTATTTGGCGGACAAGAGACCCAGTACTTC
CDR3: CASSVFGGQETQYF

J: TRBJ2-7
D: NA
V: TRBV11-3
size: NA
DNA: TGTGCCAGCAGCTCATTCCCGGCGGGGGAGCAGTACTTC
CDR3: CASSSFPAGEQYF

J: TRBJ1-5
D: NA
V: TRBV21-1
size: NA
DNA: TGTGCCAGCAGCAAAGGTGTGTGGCAGGGGGTTCAGCCCCAGCATTTT
CDR3: CASSKGVWQGVQPQHF

J: TRBJ1-6
D: NA
V: TRBV5-1
size: NA
DNA: TGCGCCAGCAGCTTGGGGAAGAAACAGAGTATTGTCCCTGGTCAGAATTCACCCCTCCACTTT
CDR3: CASSLGKKQSIVPGQNSPLHF

J: TRBJ2-7
D: NA
V: TRBV6-5
size: NA
DNA: TGTGCCAGCAGTTACTTACAGGGTGGAACCGGCGAGCAGTACTTC
CDR3: CASSYLQGGTGEQYF

J: TRBJ1-5
D: NA
V: TRBV7-6
size: NA
DNA: TGTGCCAGCAGCCCCACAAGCAATCAGCCCCAGCATTTT
CDR3: CASSPTSNQPQHF

J: TRBJ1-1
D: TRBD1
V: TRBV6-5
size: NA
DNA: TGTGCCACCATCGACAGGGCCCTCGTGAACACTGAAGCTTTCTTT
CDR3: CATIDRALVNTEAFF

J: TRBJ2-5
D: NA
V: TRBV13
size: NA
DNA: TGTGCCAGCAGCTTAGCTCAGGAAGAGACCCAGTACTTC
CDR3: CASSLAQEETQYF

J: TRBJ1-1
D: TRBD1
V: TRBV5-4
size: once
DNA: TGTGCCAGCAGCTCGTGGACAGGCGCGAACACTGAAGCTTTCTTT
CDR3: CASSSWTGANTEAFF

J: TRBJ1-3
D: NA
V: TRBV2
size: NA
DNA: TGTGCCAGCAGTGACGGCAGGATCTTGGCTGGAAACACCATATATTTT
CDR3: CASSDGRILAGNTIYF

J: TRBJ1-5
D: NA
V: TRBV6-1
size: NA
DNA: TGTGCCAGCAGTGAAGCGCCGGGTGGAAATCAGCCCCAGCATTTT
CDR3: CASSEAPGGNQPQHF

J: TRBJ2-5
D: NA
V: TRBV12-5
size: once
DNA: TGTGCTAGTGGTTTGCTCTCCCTCACAGAGATCCAAGAGACCCAGTACTTC
CDR3: CASGLLSLTEIQETQYF

J: TRBJ2-1
D: NA
V: TRBV2
size: NA
DNA: TGTGCCAGCACCACCCAGCGAAATGAGCAGTTCTTC
CDR3: CASTTQRNEQFF

J: TRBJ2-7
D: TRBD2
V: TRBV4-1
size: NA
DNA: TGCGCCAGCAGCCAGGCTAGCGGGGGTTTTTACGAGCAGTACTTC
CDR3: CASSQASGGFYEQYF

J: TRBJ1-1
D: TRBD1
V: TRBV7-9
size: once
DNA: TGTGCCAGCAGCTTATGGGACAGGGAAAGTACTGAAGCTTTCTTT
CDR3: CASSLWDRESTEAFF

J: TRBJ2-3
D: NA
V: TRBV4-1
size: NA
DNA: TGCGCCAGCAGCCCAAACGCAGGCTACACAGATACGCAGTATTTT
CDR3: CASSPNAGYTDTQYF

J: TRBJ2-7
D: NA
V: TRBV3-1/TRBV3-2
size: NA
DNA: TGTGCCAGCAGCCATGGGGGGATGAGGGAGCAGTACTTC
CDR3: CASSHGGMREQYF

J: TRBJ1-5
D: TRBD1
V: TRBV19
size: NA
DNA: TGTGCCAGTAGTGAGACAGGGGGCAACCAGCCCCAGCATTTT
CDR3: CASSETGGNQPQHF

J: TRBJ2-1
D: TRBD2
V: TRBV13
size: NA
DNA: TGTGCCAGCAGCCCGTCCCTAACTAGCGGGGGGTGGGATGAGCAGTTCTTC
CDR3: CASSPSLTSGGWDEQFF

J: TRBJ2-2
D: NA
V: TRBV18
size: NA
DNA: TGTGCCAGCCCTGTCGAGAACAGCAACACCGGGGAGCTGTTTTTT
CDR3: CASPVENSNTGELFF

J: TRBJ2-5
D: NA
V: TRBV5-1
size: NA
DNA: TGCGCCAGCAGCTTGTACACGGAGACCCAGTACTTC
CDR3: CASSLYTETQYF

J: TRBJ2-7
D: TRBD2
V: TRBV6-5
size: NA
DNA: TGTGCCAGCCTCCCTAGCGGGGCCTACGAGCAGTACTTC
CDR3: CASLPSGAYEQYF

J: TRBJ1-3
D: NA
V: TRBV30
size: NA
DNA: TGTGCCTGGAGAAGGACAGCCATCTCTGGAAACACCATATATTTT
CDR3: CAWRRTAISGNTIYF

J: TRBJ2-3
D: TRBD2
V: TRBV6-5
size: NA
DNA: TGTGCCAGCAGTACTGCGGGGGTCACAGATACGCAGTATTTT
CDR3: CASSTAGVTDTQYF

J: TRBJ2-3
D: NA
V: TRBV2
size: NA
DNA: TGTGCCAGCAAAGTAGGGAGGTTTACAGATACGCAGTATTTT
CDR3: CASKVGRFTDTQYF

J: TRBJ1-5
D: NA
V: TRBV4-1
size: NA
DNA: TGCGCCAGCAGCCAAGTTCAGGGCAGGCAGCCCCAGCATTTT
CDR3: CASSQVQGRQPQHF

J: TRBJ1-5
D: NA
V: TRBV27
size: NA
DNA: TGTGCCAGCAGAGATATGGGAGGGGTGGACAATCAGCCCCAGCATTTT
CDR3: CASRDMGGVDNQPQHF